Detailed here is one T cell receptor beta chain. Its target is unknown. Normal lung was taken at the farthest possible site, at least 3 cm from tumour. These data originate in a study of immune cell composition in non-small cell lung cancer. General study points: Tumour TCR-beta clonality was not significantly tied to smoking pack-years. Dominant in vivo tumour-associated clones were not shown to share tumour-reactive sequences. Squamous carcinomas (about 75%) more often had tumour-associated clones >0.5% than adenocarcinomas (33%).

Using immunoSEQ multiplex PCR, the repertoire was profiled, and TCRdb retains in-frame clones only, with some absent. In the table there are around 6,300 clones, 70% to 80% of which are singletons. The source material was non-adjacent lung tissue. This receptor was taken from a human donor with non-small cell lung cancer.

In DNA, the CDR3 is TGCGCCAGCAGCCAAGAAGTCGCGAGGCCTGGTACGCAGTATTTT. This translates into CASSQEVARPGTQYF. The genes are TRBV4-1 and TRBJ2-3; no clear D gene. CDR1 and CDR2 (germline): MGHRA, YSYEKL. Trimming left V 0 bases short and J 8 bases short, with 15 bases between. CDR3 length: 15 residues.